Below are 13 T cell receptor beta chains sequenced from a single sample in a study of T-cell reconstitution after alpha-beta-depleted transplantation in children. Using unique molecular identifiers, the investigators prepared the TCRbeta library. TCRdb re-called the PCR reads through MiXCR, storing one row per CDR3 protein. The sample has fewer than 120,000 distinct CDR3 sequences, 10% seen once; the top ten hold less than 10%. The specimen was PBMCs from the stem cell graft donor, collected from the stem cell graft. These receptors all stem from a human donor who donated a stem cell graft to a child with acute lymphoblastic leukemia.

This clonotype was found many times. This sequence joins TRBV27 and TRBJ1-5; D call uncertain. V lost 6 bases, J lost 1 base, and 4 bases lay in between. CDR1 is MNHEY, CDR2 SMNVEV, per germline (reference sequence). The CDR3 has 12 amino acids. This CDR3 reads CASRRSNQPQHF. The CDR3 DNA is TGTGCCAGCAGAAGGAGCAATCAGCCCCAGCATTTT.

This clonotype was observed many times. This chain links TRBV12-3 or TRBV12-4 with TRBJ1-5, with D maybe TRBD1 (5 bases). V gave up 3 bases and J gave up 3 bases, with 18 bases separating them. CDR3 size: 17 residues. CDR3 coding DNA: TGTGCCAGCAGTTTCCGCCAGGGCAGGCAAGCCAATCAGCCCCAGCATTTT. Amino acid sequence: CASSFRQGRQANQPQHF.

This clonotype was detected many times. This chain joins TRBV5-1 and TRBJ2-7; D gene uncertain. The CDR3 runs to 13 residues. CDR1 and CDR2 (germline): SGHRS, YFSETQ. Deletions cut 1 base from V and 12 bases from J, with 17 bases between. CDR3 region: CASSLTGEASMYF. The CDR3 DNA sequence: TGCGCCAGCAGCTTGACGGGTGAGGCCTCCATGTACTTC.

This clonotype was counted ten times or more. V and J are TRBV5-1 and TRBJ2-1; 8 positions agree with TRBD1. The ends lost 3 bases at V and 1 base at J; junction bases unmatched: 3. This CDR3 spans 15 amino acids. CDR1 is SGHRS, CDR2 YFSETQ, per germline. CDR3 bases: TGCGCCAGCAGCTCGGGACAGGTATCCTACAATGAGCAGTTCTTC. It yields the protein CASSSGQVSYNEQFF.

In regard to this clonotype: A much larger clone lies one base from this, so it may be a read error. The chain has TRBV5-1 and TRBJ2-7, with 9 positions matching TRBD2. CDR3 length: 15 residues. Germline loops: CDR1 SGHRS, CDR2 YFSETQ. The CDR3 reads CASSSVAGASYERYF. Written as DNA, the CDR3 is TGCGCCAGCAGCTCGGTAGCGGGAGCGTCCTACGAGCGGTACTTC.

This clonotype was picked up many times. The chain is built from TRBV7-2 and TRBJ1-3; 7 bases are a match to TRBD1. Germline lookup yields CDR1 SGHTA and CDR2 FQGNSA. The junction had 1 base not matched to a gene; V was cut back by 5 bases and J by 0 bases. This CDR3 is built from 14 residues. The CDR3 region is CASSRQGSGNTIYF. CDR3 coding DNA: TGTGCCAGCAGCCGACAGGGCTCTGGAAACACCATATATTTT.

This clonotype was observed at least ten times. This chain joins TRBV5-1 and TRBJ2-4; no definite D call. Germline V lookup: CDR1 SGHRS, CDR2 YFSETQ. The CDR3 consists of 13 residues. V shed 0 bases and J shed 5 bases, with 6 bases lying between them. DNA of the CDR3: TGCGCCAGCAGCTTGGTTCCGGAAAACATTCAGTACTTC. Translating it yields CASSLVPENIQYF.

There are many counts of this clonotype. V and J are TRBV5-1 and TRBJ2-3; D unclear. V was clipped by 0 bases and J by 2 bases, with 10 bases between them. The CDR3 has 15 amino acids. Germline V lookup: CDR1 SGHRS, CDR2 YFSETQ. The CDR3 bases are TGCGCCAGCAGCTTGGATAGAGGAATCACAGATACGCAGTATTTT. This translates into CASSLDRGITDTQYF.

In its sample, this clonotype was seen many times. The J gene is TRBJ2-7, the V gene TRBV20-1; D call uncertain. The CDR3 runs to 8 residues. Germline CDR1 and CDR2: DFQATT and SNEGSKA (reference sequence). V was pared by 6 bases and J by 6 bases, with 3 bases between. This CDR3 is CSAAEQYF. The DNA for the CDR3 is TGCAGTGCGGCCGAGCAGTACTTC.

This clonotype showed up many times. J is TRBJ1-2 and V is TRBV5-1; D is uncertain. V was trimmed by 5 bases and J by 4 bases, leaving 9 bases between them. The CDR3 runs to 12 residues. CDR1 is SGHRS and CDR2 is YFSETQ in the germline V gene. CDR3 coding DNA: TGCGCCAGCAGTTTTGACACCTATGGCTACACCTTC. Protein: CASSFDTYGYTF.

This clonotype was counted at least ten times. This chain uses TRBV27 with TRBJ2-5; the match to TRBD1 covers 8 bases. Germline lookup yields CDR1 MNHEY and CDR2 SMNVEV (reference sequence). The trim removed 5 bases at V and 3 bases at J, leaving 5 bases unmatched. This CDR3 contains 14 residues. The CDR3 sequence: CASSQTGAKETQYF. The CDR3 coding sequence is TGTGCCAGCAGTCAGACAGGGGCGAAAGAGACCCAGTACTTC.

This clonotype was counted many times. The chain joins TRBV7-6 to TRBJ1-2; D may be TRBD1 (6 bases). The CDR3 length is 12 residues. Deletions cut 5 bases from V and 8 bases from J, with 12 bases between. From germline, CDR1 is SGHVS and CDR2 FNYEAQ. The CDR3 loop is CASSAGEEGYTF. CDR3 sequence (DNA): TGTGCCAGCAGCGCAGGGGAGGAAGGCTACACCTTC.

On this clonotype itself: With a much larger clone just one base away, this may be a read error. The CDR3 protein is CASSLGPPEVNEQFF. The CDR3 DNA is TGCGCCAGCAGCTTAGGGCCCCCCGAAGTGAATGAGCAGTTCTTC. The V and J genes are TRBV5-1 and TRBJ2-1; D ambiguous. CDR3 length: 15 residues. The V gene's germline CDR1 is SGHRS and CDR2 YFSETQ. Between the trimmed V and J ends, which lost 2 bases and 7 bases, there was a span of 16 bases.